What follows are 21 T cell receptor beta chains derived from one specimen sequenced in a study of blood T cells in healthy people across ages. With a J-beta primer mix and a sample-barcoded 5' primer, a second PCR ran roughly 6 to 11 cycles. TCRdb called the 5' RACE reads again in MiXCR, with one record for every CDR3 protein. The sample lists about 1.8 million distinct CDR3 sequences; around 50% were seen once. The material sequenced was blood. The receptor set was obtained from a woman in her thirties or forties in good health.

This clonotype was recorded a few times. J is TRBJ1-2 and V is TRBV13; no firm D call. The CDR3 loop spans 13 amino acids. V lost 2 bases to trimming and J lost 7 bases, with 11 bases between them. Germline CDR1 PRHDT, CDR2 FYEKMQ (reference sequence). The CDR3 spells CASSLPENPGYTF. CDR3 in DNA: TGTGCCAGCAGCTTACCAGAAAATCCTGGCTACACCTTC.

CDR3 coding DNA: TGCGCCAGCAGCCAAGATCGGGGCACTAGCGGGAGCAGCACAGATACGCAGTATTTT. Translated: CASSQDRGTSGSSTDTQYF. The chain has TRBV4-1 and TRBJ2-3; 11 bases align to TRBD2. J was trimmed by 0 bases and V by 0 bases; bases with no gene match: 8. Germline-derived CDR1 and CDR2 are MGHRA and YSYEKL. This CDR3 has 19 residues.

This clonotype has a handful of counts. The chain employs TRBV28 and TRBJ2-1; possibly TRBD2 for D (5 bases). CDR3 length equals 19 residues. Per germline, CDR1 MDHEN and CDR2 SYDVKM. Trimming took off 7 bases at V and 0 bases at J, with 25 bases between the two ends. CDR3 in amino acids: CASMNPEGPERSSYNEQFF. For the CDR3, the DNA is TGTGCCAGCATGAACCCCGAGGGTCCGGAAAGGAGCTCCTACAATGAGCAGTTCTTC.

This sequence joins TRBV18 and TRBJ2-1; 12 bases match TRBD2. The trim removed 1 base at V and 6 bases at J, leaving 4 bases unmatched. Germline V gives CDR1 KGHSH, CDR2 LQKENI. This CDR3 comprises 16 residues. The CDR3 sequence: CASSPLSTSGGNEQFF. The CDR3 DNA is TGTGCCAGCTCACCACTTTCGACTAGCGGGGGCAATGAGCAGTTCTTC.

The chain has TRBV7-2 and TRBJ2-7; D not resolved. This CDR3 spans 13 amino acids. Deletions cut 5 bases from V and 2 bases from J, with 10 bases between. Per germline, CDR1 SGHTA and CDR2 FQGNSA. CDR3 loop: CASSVRFTYEQYF. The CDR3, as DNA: TGTGCCAGCAGCGTACGATTCACCTACGAGCAGTACTTC.

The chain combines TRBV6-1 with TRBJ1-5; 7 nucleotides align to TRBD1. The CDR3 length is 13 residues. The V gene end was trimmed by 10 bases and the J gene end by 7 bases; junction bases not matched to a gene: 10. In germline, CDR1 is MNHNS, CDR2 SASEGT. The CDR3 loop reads CATATGWGQPQHF. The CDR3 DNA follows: TGTGCCACTGCGACAGGGTGGGGCCAGCCCCAGCATTTT.

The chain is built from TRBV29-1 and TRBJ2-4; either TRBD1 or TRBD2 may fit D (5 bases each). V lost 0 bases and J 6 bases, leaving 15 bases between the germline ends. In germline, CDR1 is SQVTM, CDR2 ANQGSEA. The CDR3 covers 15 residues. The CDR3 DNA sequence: TGCAGCGTTGAAGACCCAGGGACCGACTTAAACATTCAGTACTTC. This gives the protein CSVEDPGTDLNIQYF.

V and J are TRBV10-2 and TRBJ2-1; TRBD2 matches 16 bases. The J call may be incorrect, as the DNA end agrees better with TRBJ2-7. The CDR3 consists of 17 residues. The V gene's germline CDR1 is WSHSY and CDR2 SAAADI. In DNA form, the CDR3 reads TGCGCCAGCGTGGGACTAGCGGGGGGGCCCACCTACAATGAGCAGTACTTC. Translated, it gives CASVGLAGGPTYNEQYF.

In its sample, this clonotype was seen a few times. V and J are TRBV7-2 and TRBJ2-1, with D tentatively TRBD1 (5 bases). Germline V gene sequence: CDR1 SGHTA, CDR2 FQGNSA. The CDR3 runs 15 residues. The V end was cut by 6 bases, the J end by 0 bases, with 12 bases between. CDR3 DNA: TGTGCCAGCAGTGAACAGGTATCCTCCTACAATGAGCAGTTCTTC. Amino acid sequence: CASSEQVSSYNEQFF. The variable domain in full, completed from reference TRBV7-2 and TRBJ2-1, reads GAGVSQSPSNKVTEKGKDVELRCDPISGHTALYWYRQSLGQGLEFLIYFQGNSAPDKSGLPSDRFSAERTGGSVSTLTIQRTQQEDSAVYLCASSEQVSSYNEQFFGPGTRLTVL.

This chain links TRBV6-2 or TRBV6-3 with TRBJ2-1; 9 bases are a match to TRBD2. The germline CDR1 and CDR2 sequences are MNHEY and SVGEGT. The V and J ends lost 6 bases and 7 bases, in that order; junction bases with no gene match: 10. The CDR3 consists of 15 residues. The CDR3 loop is CASSRSAGGPNEQFF. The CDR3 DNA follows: TGTGCCAGCAGCCGGAGCGCGGGGGGGCCTAATGAGCAGTTCTTC.

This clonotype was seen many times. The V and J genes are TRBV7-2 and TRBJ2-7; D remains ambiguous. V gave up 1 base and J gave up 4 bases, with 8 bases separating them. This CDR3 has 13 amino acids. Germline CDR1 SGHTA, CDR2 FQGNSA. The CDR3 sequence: CASSLGSVYEQYF. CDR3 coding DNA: TGTGCCAGCAGCTTAGGTAGTGTTTACGAGCAGTACTTC.

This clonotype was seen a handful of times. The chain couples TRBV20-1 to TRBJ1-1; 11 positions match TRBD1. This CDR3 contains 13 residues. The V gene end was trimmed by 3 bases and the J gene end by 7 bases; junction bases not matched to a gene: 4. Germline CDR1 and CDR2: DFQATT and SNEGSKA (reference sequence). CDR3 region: CSASRTGGGEAFF. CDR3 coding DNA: TGCAGTGCTAGTCGGACAGGGGGCGGTGAAGCTTTCTTT.

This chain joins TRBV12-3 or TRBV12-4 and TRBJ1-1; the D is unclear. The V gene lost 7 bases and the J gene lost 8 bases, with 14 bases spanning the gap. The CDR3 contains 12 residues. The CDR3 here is CASTQDRVEAFF. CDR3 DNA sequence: TGTGCCAGCACCCAGGACCGAGTCGAAGCTTTCTTT.

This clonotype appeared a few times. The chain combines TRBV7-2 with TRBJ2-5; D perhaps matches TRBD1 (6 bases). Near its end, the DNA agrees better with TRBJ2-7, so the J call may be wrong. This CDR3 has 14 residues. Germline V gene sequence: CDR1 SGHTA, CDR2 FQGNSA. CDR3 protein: CASKNHREGTEQYF. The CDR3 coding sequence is TGTGCCAGCAAAAACCACAGGGAAGGCACCGAGCAGTACTTC.

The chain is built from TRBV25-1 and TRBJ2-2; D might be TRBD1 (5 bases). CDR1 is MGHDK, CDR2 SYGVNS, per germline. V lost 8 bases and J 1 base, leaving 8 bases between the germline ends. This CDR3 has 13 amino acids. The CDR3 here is CASEGENTGELFF. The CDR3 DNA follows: TGTGCCAGCGAAGGGGAGAACACCGGGGAGCTGTTTTTT. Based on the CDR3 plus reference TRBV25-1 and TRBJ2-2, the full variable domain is EADIYQTPRYLVIGTGKKITLECSQTMGHDKMYWYQQDPGMELHLIHYSYGVNSTEKGDLSSESTVSRIRTEHFPLTLESARPSHTSQYLCASEGENTGELFFGEGSRLTVL.

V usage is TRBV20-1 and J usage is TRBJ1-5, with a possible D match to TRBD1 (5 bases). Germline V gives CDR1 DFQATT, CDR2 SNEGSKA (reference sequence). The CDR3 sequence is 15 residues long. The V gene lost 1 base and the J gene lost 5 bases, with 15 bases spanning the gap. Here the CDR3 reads CSARGTRGTDQPQHF. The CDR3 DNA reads TGCAGTGCTAGAGGGACTCGGGGGACCGATCAGCCCCAGCATTTT.

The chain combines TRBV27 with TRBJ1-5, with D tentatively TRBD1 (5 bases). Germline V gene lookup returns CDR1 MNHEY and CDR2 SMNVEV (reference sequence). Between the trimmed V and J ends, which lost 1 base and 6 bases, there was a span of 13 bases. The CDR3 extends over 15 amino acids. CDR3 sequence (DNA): TGTGCCAGCAGTTTATGGCTCCGGGGCGGTCAGCCCCAGCATTTT. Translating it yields CASSLWLRGGQPQHF.

The CDR3 DNA is TGCGCCAGCAGCCACCGGGGGGAGAATTCACCCCTCCACTTT. This translates into CASSHRGENSPLHF. The rearrangement uses TRBV4-3 and TRBJ1-6, with TRBD1 as a possible D gene (5 bases). The CDR3 length is 14 residues. Per the germline V gene, CDR1 is LGHNA and CDR2 is YSLEER. The germline V and J ends were trimmed by 3 bases and 7 bases, with 10 bases remaining between them.

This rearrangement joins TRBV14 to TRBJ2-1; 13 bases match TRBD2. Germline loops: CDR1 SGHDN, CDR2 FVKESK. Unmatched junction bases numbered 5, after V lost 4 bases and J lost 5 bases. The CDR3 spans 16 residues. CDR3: CASSLPGTSGDNEQFF. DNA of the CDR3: TGTGCCAGCAGCCTCCCCGGGACTAGCGGGGACAATGAGCAGTTCTTC.

The CDR3 region is CASFDRQRYNEQFF. The DNA for the CDR3 is TGTGCCAGCTTCGACAGACAACGGTACAATGAGCAGTTCTTC. J is TRBJ2-1 and V is TRBV6-2 or TRBV6-3; perhaps TRBD1 as D (5 bases). CDR1 and CDR2 from the germline V gene are MNHEY and SVGEGT. The CDR3 length is 14 residues. Trimming stripped 8 bases from V and 4 bases from J, with 15 bases between.

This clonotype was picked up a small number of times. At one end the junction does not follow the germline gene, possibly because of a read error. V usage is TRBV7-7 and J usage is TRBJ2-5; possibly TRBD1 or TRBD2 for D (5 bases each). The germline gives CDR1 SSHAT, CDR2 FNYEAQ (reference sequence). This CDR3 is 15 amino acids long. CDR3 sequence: CASSLVGTAQETQYF. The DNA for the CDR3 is TGTGCTAGCAGCTTAGTCGGGACGGCACAAGAGACCCAGTACTTC.